The 14 T cell receptor beta chains in this list originate from one sample, sequenced in a study of blood T cell repertoires in COVID-19. Some clones are missing from TCRdb's copy, which holds only in-frame ones; the method was immunoSEQ multiplex PCR. The table records 150,000 to 200,000 clones, 75% to 85% of them present only once. The source material was peripheral blood. These receptors originate from a woman of 80 years or more with COVID-19, enrolled during active disease.

V usage is TRBV18 and J usage is TRBJ1-1; maybe TRBD1 (5 bases). CDR1 is KGHSH and CDR2 is LQKENI in the germline V gene. The V and J ends lost 3 bases and 2 bases respectively, with 16 bases between them. The CDR3 is made up of 16 amino acids. DNA for the CDR3: TGTGCCAGCTCACCTATACCTTCTACAGGTAACACTGAAGCTTTCTTT. Protein sequence: CASSPIPSTGNTEAFF.

The chain carries TRBV10-3 and TRBJ1-2, with 10 bases fitting TRBD1. The CDR3 runs 15 residues. Germline CDR1 is ENHRY and CDR2 is SYGVKD. Trimming removed 6 bases from V and 3 bases from J; junction bases left unmatched: 7. The CDR3 spells CAIRDWTGGYYGYTF. CDR3 DNA sequence: TGTGCCATCAGGGATTGGACAGGGGGTTACTATGGCTACACCTTC.

This rearrangement joins TRBV18 to TRBJ2-5, with TRBD1 matching over 8 bases. Germline trimming cut 5 bases from V and 3 bases from J; bases unmatched to any gene: 5. Germline V gene data show CDR1 as KGHSH and CDR2 as LQKENI. CDR3 size: 14 residues. The CDR3 region has the DNA TGTGCCAGCTCATATCAGGGGGCAGAAGAGACCCAGTACTTC. Encoded protein: CASSYQGAEETQYF. Filled out from reference TRBV18 and TRBJ2-5, the complete variable domain reads NAGVMQNPRHLVRRRGQEARLRCSPMKGHSHVYWYRQLPEEGLKFMVYLQKENIIDESGMPKERFSAEFPKEGPSILRIQQVVRGDSAAYFCASSYQGAEETQYFGPGTRLLVL.

The chain combines TRBV4-2 with TRBJ2-1; weak D call: TRBD1 (6 bases). The V end was cut by 1 base, the J end by 8 bases, with 18 bases between. CDR3 length: 16 residues. From germline, CDR1 is LGHNA and CDR2 YNFKEQ. CDR3 sequence: CASSQGNRVEGDEQFF. The CDR3 DNA follows: TGTGCCAGCAGCCAAGGGAACAGGGTAGAGGGCGATGAGCAGTTCTTC.

This rearrangement joins TRBV11-2 to TRBJ1-1; a possible D gene is TRBD1 (6 bases). Per the germline V gene, CDR1 is SGHAT and CDR2 is FQNNGV. This CDR3 region has 17 residues. Trimming stripped 2 bases from V and 1 base from J, with 17 bases between. The CDR3 DNA reads TGTGCCAGCAGCTTATCCCTAGCCGGGACACCGAACACTGAAGCTTTCTTT. Translation gives CASSLSLAGTPNTEAFF.

J is TRBJ2-7 and V is TRBV29-1, with 7 nucleotides matching TRBD1. The CDR3 contains 12 residues. Trimming at V came to 6 bases and at J to 1 base, leaving 3 bases not matched to a gene. Looked up from germline, CDR1 is SQVTM and CDR2 is ANQGSEA. The CDR3 sequence is CSVRQGSYEQYF. The CDR3 DNA follows: TGCAGCGTCCGACAGGGTTCCTACGAGCAGTACTTC.

The gene calls are TRBV6-5 and TRBJ1-4, with TRBD1 matching 7 bases. CDR3 length: 16 amino acids. The V gene's germline CDR1 is MNHEY and CDR2 SVGAGI. Unmatched junction bases numbered 11, after V lost 4 bases and J lost 6 bases. For the CDR3, the DNA is TGTGCCAGCAGTTCACTAGACAGGGCCGGAGATGAAAAACTGTTTTTT. Amino acid sequence: CASSSLDRAGDEKLFF.

This clone was counted once. The chain links TRBV20-1 to TRBJ2-3; a possible D gene is TRBD1 (6 bases). This CDR3 has 18 residues. Trimming removed 3 bases from V and 2 bases from J, with 24 bases in between. Germline CDR1 is DFQATT and CDR2 is SNEGSKA (reference sequence). The CDR3 region is CSASTGQQPEDLTDTQYF. CDR3 DNA sequence: TGCAGTGCTAGTACTGGACAGCAACCGGAGGACCTCACAGATACGCAGTATTTT.

V and J are TRBV5-1 and TRBJ1-2, with 8 bases lining up with TRBD1. The CDR3 contains 14 residues. The V gene's germline CDR1 is SGHRS and CDR2 YFSETQ. The junction had 4 bases not matched to a gene; V was cut back by 4 bases and J by 2 bases. CDR3 DNA: TGCGCCAGCAGCCGGGGACAGGCGAACTATGGCTACACCTTC. Translation: CASSRGQANYGYTF.

This chain links TRBV19 with TRBJ1-5, with TRBD1 as a possible D gene (5 bases). The CDR3 totals 17 residues. Germline CDR1 reads LNHDA; CDR2 reads SQIVND (reference sequence). V lost 3 bases, J lost 0 bases, and 15 bases lay in between. In DNA form, the CDR3 reads TGTGCCAGTAGTATGGATTCCCAGGGTAGTAGCAATCAGCCCCAGCATTTT. Translating it yields CASSMDSQGSSNQPQHF.

In its sample, this clone was seen a few times. The chain joins TRBV2 to TRBJ2-7; 7 bases line up with TRBD1. The CDR3 extends over 14 amino acids. In germline, CDR1 is SNHLY, CDR2 FYNNEI. Trimming cost V 6 bases and J 4 bases; bases outside gene matches: 9. The CDR3 region has the DNA TGTGCCAGCAGAGTTCGACTACAGGGGTACGAGCAGTACTTC. Its protein is CASRVRLQGYEQYF.

The chain joins TRBV10-3 to TRBJ2-5; 8 bases map to TRBD1. The CDR3 is 13 amino acids. In germline, CDR1 is ENHRY, CDR2 SYGVKD. V lost 1 base to trimming and J lost 5 bases; unmatched junction nucleotides: 0. The CDR3 region is CAISEYRGETQYF. The CDR3, as DNA: TGTGCCATCAGTGAGTACAGGGGGGAGACCCAGTACTTC.

The genes are TRBV28 and TRBJ2-7; D perhaps matches TRBD2 (5 bases). CDR1 is MDHEN, CDR2 SYDVKM, per germline. V gave up 7 bases and J gave up 3 bases, with 16 bases separating them. There are 14 residues in the CDR3. CDR3 coding DNA: TGTGCCAGCATCTCATCCGGGAACAACTACGAGCAGTACTTC. Translating gives CASISSGNNYEQYF.

This rearrangement joins TRBV7-8 to TRBJ2-2; TRBD2 matches at 15 bases. J lost 5 bases, V lost 4 bases, and 5 bases had no gene match. The V gene's germline CDR1 is SGHVS and CDR2 FQNEAQ. The CDR3 totals 17 residues. The CDR3, as DNA: TGTGCCAGCAGCTCTCGGACTAGCGGGAGGGTAACCGGGGAGCTGTTTTTT. Translated: CASSSRTSGRVTGELFF.